Sequencing of this T cell receptor beta chain was carried out in a study of T-cell reconstitution after alpha-beta-depleted transplantation in children (dated by TCRdb to 2016 to 2017). For context, the study as a whole: T-cell immune reconstitution after TCRalphabeta/CD19-depleted allogeneic hematopoietic cell transplantation in children was quantitatively tracked in the study by means of TCR repertoire profiling. What the authors observed across the whole study: The apparently early recovery of alphabetaT-cell counts about two months after transplant reportedly depended on only several hundred rapidly expanded clones that came from non-depleted graft cells. Over subsequent months, a decline in hyperexpanded clone frequencies was noted, and after one year, T-cell counts and TCRbeta diversity were mostly ascribed to newly produced T cells. In some patients, the high TCRbeta diversity seen at day 60 was put down to recipient T cells and intrathymic progenitors that had survived conditioning.

The CDR1 and CDR2 encoded by the germline V gene (reference sequence) are LGHDT and YNNKEL. Inclusive of the bounding cysteine and phenylalanine, the CDR3 is 11 residues long. Of the read, only the CDR3 DNA is kept; its 33 bases are in frame from base 1. V sheds 1 base and J sheds 11 bases, leaving 6 bases between their ends. At least ten counts were recorded for this clonotype. Its antigen is currently not known. Base qualities are not at hand, and no much larger clone is one base apart. Library preparation used PCR. TCRdb lists the instrument as Illumina HiSeq 2500. TCR libraries were prepared with molecular barcoding, using unique molecular identifiers to normalize TCRbeta repertoire quantification. TCRdb itself trimmed the public reads at Q25 with fastp, ran MiXCR and retained productive beta chains. Each entry is one CDR3 protein sequence, shown with its most common DNA and genes. For this sample the table gives 250,000 to 300,000 distinct CDR3 sequences, of which roughly a tenth were detected only once. The top ten hold 7.5% of the sample.

Explained via the paper, the treatment or condition label denotes: allogeneic hematopoietic cell transplantation with graft depleted of TCRalphabeta T cells and CD19 B cells. The children who served as transplant recipients had been given grafts of TCRalphabeta/CD19-depleted allogeneic hematopoietic cells. This TCR was sampled from a boy younger than two with acute myeloid leukemia, due to receive a stem cell transplant. The chain couples TRBV3-1 to TRBJ2-1, with the D segment identity uncertain. The material sequenced was PBMCs, taken before TCRalphabeta/CD19-depleted stem cell transplant. The DNA sequence is as follows: TGTGCCAGCAGCCAAGCCAGGAAGCAGTTCTTC. The resulting protein is CASSQARKQFF.